One sample yielded the 23 T cell receptor beta chains listed below, sequenced in a study of blood T cells in healthy people across ages. It was with a sample-barcoded 5' primer and a J-beta primer mix that a second PCR of roughly 6 to 11 cycles was run. TCRdb analysed the 5' RACE reads with MiXCR anew, one entry per CDR3 protein. Here the sample spans 800,000 to 1,000,000 distinct CDR3 sequences, around 48% being singletons. The sequencing input was blood. All receptors come from a young man in good health.

This clonotype was detected ten times or more. The chain joins TRBV20-1 to TRBJ2-7; 8 bases align to TRBD1. The germline gives CDR1 DFQATT, CDR2 SNEGSKA (reference sequence). V shed 5 bases, J shed 5 bases, and the junction held 5 bases outside the gene matches. The CDR3 covers 12 residues. This CDR3 reads CSAADRENEQYF. The DNA of the CDR3 is TGCAGTGCTGCGGACAGGGAGAACGAGCAGTACTTC.

The gene calls are TRBV4-3 and TRBJ2-3, with D perhaps matching TRBD2 (5 bases). V lost 0 bases to trimming and J lost 7 bases, with 23 bases between them. Looked up from germline, CDR1 is LGHNA and CDR2 is YSLEER. The CDR3 runs to 18 residues. The CDR3 is CASSQDVIVSLSGYTQYF. The CDR3 DNA follows: TGCGCCAGCAGCCAAGATGTCATCGTCTCACTTTCGGGGTATACGCAGTATTTT.

This clonotype was counted a single time. J is TRBJ2-4 and V is TRBV27, with D perhaps TRBD1 (6 bases). Judging by the DNA end, TRBJ2-5 fits better; the J call may be wrong. Germline V gene lookup returns CDR1 MNHEY and CDR2 SMNVEV (reference sequence). The CDR3 is made up of 14 amino acids. Here the CDR3 DNA reads TGTGCCAGCAAAACTCGGGACACCAAAGAGACCCAGTACTTC. Encoded protein: CASKTRDTKETQYF.

This clonotype was seen only a few times. The chain combines TRBV7-2 with TRBJ2-1; 10 bases align to TRBD2. From germline, CDR1 is SGHTA and CDR2 FQGNSA. Trimming at V came to 5 bases and at J to 7 bases, leaving 8 bases not matched to a gene. This CDR3 spans 15 amino acids. Here the CDR3 DNA reads TGTGCCAGCAGCCGAGCGGGGGGGCCTACTAATGAGCAGTTCTTC. Its protein product is CASSRAGGPTNEQFF. The full variable domain, in which reference TRBV7-2 and TRBJ2-1 provide the parts outside the CDR3, is GAGVSQSPSNKVTEKGKDVELRCDPISGHTALYWYRQSLGQGLEFLIYFQGNSAPDKSGLPSDRFSAERTGGSVSTLTIQRTQQEDSAVYLCASSRAGGPTNEQFFGPGTRLTVL.

The chain has TRBV28 and TRBJ2-3; 7 bases match TRBD2. Germline V gene sequence: CDR1 MDHEN, CDR2 SYDVKM. CDR3 length: 15 residues. The J segment lost 5 bases and the V segment lost 2 bases, leaving 7 bases of the junction unmatched. CDR3 amino acids: CASSLGGGRGDTQYF. DNA of the CDR3: TGTGCCAGCAGTTTAGGGGGGGGTCGCGGAGATACGCAGTATTTT.

The CDR3 nucleotides read TGTGCCAGCGGGCGAGCGGGAAGTACAGATACGCAGTATTTT. This translates into CASGRAGSTDTQYF. This sequence joins TRBV28 and TRBJ2-3; 7 bases match TRBD2. The CDR3 is 14 amino acids. Per the germline V gene, CDR1 is MDHEN and CDR2 is SYDVKM. The ends lost 8 bases at V and 3 bases at J; junction bases unmatched: 8.

This clonotype was seen a single time. The CDR3 coding sequence is TGTGCCAGCAGTTTACTCCTAGCGGGGATCTACGAGCAGTACTTC. It specifies CASSLLLAGIYEQYF. This chain links TRBV27 with TRBJ2-7, with 9 bases matching TRBD2. Germline lookup yields CDR1 MNHEY and CDR2 SMNVEV (reference sequence). This CDR3 comprises 15 residues. V lost 2 bases, J lost 3 bases, and 5 bases stayed unmatched.

This chain joins TRBV28 and TRBJ1-4; TRBD1 might be the D (5 bases). The CDR3 extends over 16 amino acids. Trimming removed 3 bases from V and 4 bases from J, with 15 bases in between. Germline CDR1 MDHEN, CDR2 SYDVKM. The CDR3 DNA reads as TGTGCCAGCAGTTTCCCCGGGCAGGGCTTTAATGAAAAACTGTTTTTT. This encodes CASSFPGQGFNEKLFF. Full variable domain (rest looked up from reference TRBV28 and TRBJ1-4): DVKVTQSSRYLVKRTGEKVFLECVQDMDHENMFWYRQDPGLGLRLIYFSYDVKMKEKGDIPEGYSVSREKKERFSLILESASTNQTSMYLCASSFPGQGFNEKLFFGSGTQLSVL.

This clonotype was seen ten or more times. The chain is built from TRBV5-1 and TRBJ2-1, with D possibly being TRBD1 or TRBD2 (5 bases each). This CDR3 contains 14 residues. Germline V gene data show CDR1 as SGHRS and CDR2 as YFSETQ. Between the trimmed V and J ends, which lost 5 bases and 6 bases, there was a span of 15 bases. The CDR3 region is CASRSNLGVNEQFF. CDR3 DNA sequence: TGCGCCAGCAGGTCGAATCTGGGGGTCAATGAGCAGTTCTTC.

Comments on this clonotype: A much larger clone is a single base away; this may be a read error. The V gene is TRBV29-1, the J gene TRBJ2-5; D is ambiguous. The ends were cut back, 4 bases at V and 0 bases at J, with 9 bases in the middle. The CDR3 is 13 amino acids. The germline V gene has CDR1 SQVTM and CDR2 ANQGSEA. The CDR3 sequence: CSVGALYQETQYF. CDR3 in DNA: TGCAGCGTTGGGGCTCTGTACCAAGAGACCCAGTACTTC.

This clonotype was counted between two and nine times. The chain is built from TRBV2 and TRBJ1-2; D uncertain. This CDR3 is built from 13 residues. Deletions cut 4 bases from V and 4 bases from J, with 10 bases between. CDR1 and CDR2 (germline): SNHLY, FYNNEI. CDR3 residues: CASSGAQFYGYTF. CDR3 coding DNA: TGTGCCAGCAGTGGGGCGCAGTTCTATGGCTACACCTTC.

The rearrangement links TRBV20-1 to TRBJ1-2, with 8 positions matching TRBD1. The CDR3 contains 14 residues. Germline lookup yields CDR1 DFQATT and CDR2 SNEGSKA (reference sequence). The V and J ends lost 5 bases and 9 bases, in that order; junction bases with no gene match: 14. The CDR3 protein is CSAVATGGVYRYTF. The CDR3 DNA is TGCAGTGCTGTGGCAACAGGGGGTGTTTATCGCTACACCTTC.

The J gene is TRBJ2-1, the V gene TRBV9; tentative D call: TRBD2 (6 bases). Between the trimmed V and J ends, which lost 5 bases and 7 bases, there was a span of 16 bases. This CDR3 region has 14 residues. Germline CDR1 is SGDLS and CDR2 is YYNGEE. The CDR3 DNA reads as TGTGCCAGCAGTCGGGACGGAGGGTGGAATGAGCAGTTCTTC. It encodes CASSRDGGWNEQFF.

The chain links TRBV28 to TRBJ2-1; D uncertain. CDR3 length: 15 amino acids. Trimming took 2 bases from V and 3 from J, leaving 11 bases between them. CDR1 and CDR2 (germline): MDHEN, SYDVKM. CDR3: CASSLIRPVYNEQFF. The CDR3, as DNA: TGTGCCAGCAGTTTAATTCGCCCTGTCTACAATGAGCAGTTCTTC.

The V call is TRBV20-1, the J call TRBJ1-2; possibly TRBD1 for D (5 bases). The germline V gene has CDR1 DFQATT and CDR2 SNEGSKA (reference sequence). V gave up 0 bases and J gave up 6 bases, with 17 bases separating them. CDR3 length: 15 amino acids. CDR3 region: CSARETLRESNGYTF. CDR3 nucleotide sequence: TGCAGTGCTAGAGAAACTCTCAGGGAATCGAATGGCTACACCTTC.

This clonotype was counted a few times. The V gene is TRBV10-3, the J gene TRBJ1-2, with 8 bases matching TRBD1. The J segment lost 0 bases and the V segment lost 6 bases, leaving 6 bases of the junction unmatched. The CDR3 has 15 residues. Per the germline V gene, CDR1 is ENHRY and CDR2 is SYGVKD. CDR3 protein: CAIRQGDQTNYGYTF. CDR3 DNA: TGTGCCATCAGACAGGGGGATCAGACTAACTATGGCTACACCTTC.

Turning to this clonotype: A much more abundant neighbour one base away suggests this may be a read error. CDR3 DNA: TGTGCCAGCAGCCCGGACGCGCTAGCTTATGAGCAGTACTTC. Amino acids: CASSPDALAYEQYF. The V and J genes are TRBV12-3 or TRBV12-4 and TRBJ2-5; possible D gene TRBD2, 5 bases. Deletions cut 6 bases from V and 11 bases from J, with 22 bases between. CDR3 size: 14 residues.

The J gene is TRBJ2-1, the V gene TRBV6-1; D is uncertain. The CDR3 has 16 residues. Between the trimmed V and J ends, which lost 5 bases and 4 bases, there was a span of 18 bases. Germline V gives CDR1 MNHNS, CDR2 SASEGT. This CDR3 is CASSKERNSRYNEQFF. The CDR3 DNA is TGTGCCAGCAGTAAAGAGAGAAACTCTAGATACAATGAGCAGTTCTTC.

CDR3 nucleotide sequence: TGTGCCAGCAGCCGATACAGCGATTCACCCCTCCACTTT. Translating it yields CASSRYSDSPLHF. V gene TRBV11-3 combines with J gene TRBJ1-6; D gene uncertain. Germline V gene data show CDR1 as SGHNT and CDR2 as YENEEA. Trimming took 5 bases from V and 8 from J, leaving 10 bases between them. The CDR3 loop spans 13 amino acids. Together with reference TRBV11-3 and TRBJ1-6, the CDR3 gives the full variable domain: EAGVVQSPRYKIIEKKQPVAFWCNPISGHNTLYWYLQNLGQGPELLIRYENEEAVDDSQLPKDRFSAERLKGVDSTLKIQPAELGDSAVYLCASSRYSDSPLHFGNGTRLTVT.

V usage is TRBV12-3 or TRBV12-4 and J usage is TRBJ1-2; 9 nucleotides line up with TRBD1. V trimming: 4 bases; J trimming: 6 bases; junction bases outside the gene matches: 9. There are 15 residues in the CDR3. The CDR3 DNA is TGTGCCAGCAGTTCCCCGGACAGGGGAATGGATGGCTACACCTTC. It codes for CASSSPDRGMDGYTF.

This chain links TRBV28 with TRBJ2-7; no reliable D call. The CDR3 runs to 12 residues. The V end lost 8 bases, the J end lost 3 bases, and 11 bases lay between the germline ends. CDR1 and CDR2 from the germline V gene are MDHEN and SYDVKM. This CDR3 reads CASRVSVYEQYF. The CDR3 region has the DNA TGTGCCAGCCGTGTAAGCGTCTACGAGCAGTACTTC.

The rearrangement uses TRBV18 and TRBJ1-4; 7 bases match TRBD1. CDR1 KGHSH and CDR2 LQKENI come from the germline V gene. V lost 2 bases, J lost 5 bases, and 2 bases stayed unmatched. The CDR3 sequence is 14 residues long. The CDR3 protein is CASSPATGNEKLFF. As DNA, the CDR3 is TGTGCCAGCTCACCAGCGACAGGGAATGAAAAACTGTTTTTT. Using reference TRBV18 and TRBJ1-4 for the parts outside the CDR3, the full variable domain is NAGVMQNPRHLVRRRGQEARLRCSPMKGHSHVYWYRQLPEEGLKFMVYLQKENIIDESGMPKERFSAEFPKEGPSILRIQQVVRGDSAAYFCASSPATGNEKLFFGSGTQLSVL.

This rearrangement joins TRBV4-1 to TRBJ2-5; D is possibly TRBD1 (6 bases). The DNA matches TRBJ2-7 better at its end, which makes the J call doubtful. This CDR3 comprises 14 residues. Germline V gene data show CDR1 as MGHRA and CDR2 as YSYEKL. The CDR3 DNA sequence: TGCGCCAGCAGCCAAGATTACAGGGCCTACGAGCAGTACTTC. This translates into CASSQDYRAYEQYF.